These 30 T cell receptor beta chains were all obtained from the same sample, sequenced in a study of T cells in Graves' hyperthyroidism and ophthalmopathy. RNA transcripts provided the source from which TCR beta CDR3 regions were amplified. The TCR CDR3 first-round RT-PCR relied on the HTBI primer set. In TCRdb, the multiplex PCR reads were re-called with MiXCR into one record per CDR3 protein. The repertoire has more than 500,000 distinct CDR3 sequences, approximately 44% of them found once; the top ten carry roughly 19%. Sample: peripheral blood or thyroid tissue (not recorded which). These receptors were obtained from an adult woman with Graves' disease, either hyperthyroidism or ophthalmopathy (not recorded which).

The DNA for the CDR3 is TGTGCCAGCAGCCAACACCCCGGGGGGGAAGAAAAACTGTTTTTT. Its translation: CASSQHPGGEEKLFF. This chain uses TRBV9 with TRBJ1-4; the D gene is possibly TRBD1 (5 bases). V was trimmed by 4 bases and J by 8 bases, leaving 18 bases between them. This CDR3 region has 15 residues. CDR1 and CDR2 (germline): SGDLS, YYNGEE.

The V call is TRBV10-3, the J call TRBJ2-2, with TRBD2 matching 14 bases. The CDR3 has 15 amino acids. Losses at the gene ends were 6 bases for V and 9 bases for J; bases not matched to a gene: 6. Per the germline V gene, CDR1 is ENHRY and CDR2 is SYGVKD. The CDR3 DNA sequence: TGTGCCATCAGCCAGGGGACTAGCGGGAGTCGGGAGCTGTTTTTT. Its translation is CAISQGTSGSRELFF.

This clonotype was counted many times. The V and J genes are TRBV5-1 and TRBJ1-5; no firm D call. Per germline, CDR1 SGHRS and CDR2 YFSETQ. Deletions cut 0 bases from V and 4 bases from J, with 5 bases between. CDR3 length: 13 amino acids. CDR3 residues: CASSLEVNQPQHF. The CDR3 nucleotides are TGCGCCAGCAGCTTGGAAGTAAATCAGCCCCAGCATTTT.

V is TRBV7-9 and J is TRBJ2-2, with D possibly matching TRBD2 (6 bases). The V gene's germline CDR1 is SEHNR and CDR2 FQNEAQ (reference sequence). The CDR3 extends over 13 amino acids. Trimming took 3 bases from V and 8 from J, leaving 10 bases between them. The CDR3 DNA reads as TGTGCCAGCAGCTTCGACGGGGGAGGGGAGCTGTTTTTT. This translates into CASSFDGGGELFF.

This clonotype was seen ten or more times. The chain couples TRBV2 to TRBJ1-1; no firm D call. The germline V gene encodes CDR1 SNHLY and CDR2 FYNNEI. The CDR3 extends over 14 amino acids. V was shortened by 5 bases and J by 5 bases, with 15 bases between the two germline ends. In DNA, the CDR3 is TGTGCCAGCAGTTACGTTGGACGGGAGACTGAAGCTTTCTTT. It is translated as CASSYVGRETEAFF.

This clonotype occurred a few times. The chain couples TRBV2 to TRBJ2-3; D perhaps matches TRBD2 (5 bases). V was trimmed by 3 bases and J by 4 bases, leaving 11 bases between them. Germline CDR1 SNHLY, CDR2 FYNNEI. This CDR3 comprises 14 residues. The CDR3 loop is CASSEISVADTQYF. In DNA, the CDR3 is TGTGCCAGCAGTGAGATTAGCGTGGCAGATACGCAGTATTTT.

This clonotype was recorded many times. The J gene is TRBJ1-2, the V gene TRBV10-3; 8 bases are shared with TRBD1. Germline V lookup: CDR1 ENHRY, CDR2 SYGVKD. The CDR3 extends over 13 amino acids. The trim removed 7 bases at V and 4 bases at J, leaving 5 bases unmatched. As DNA, the CDR3 is TGTGCCATCAACTCCGGGACAGGCTATGGCTACACCTTC. Its translation is CAINSGTGYGYTF.

Concerning this clonotype: One end of the junction is discordant with germline, which a read error may explain. The V gene is TRBV10-2, the J gene TRBJ1-1; no clear D gene. This CDR3 has 12 residues. The germline CDR1 and CDR2 sequences are WSHSY and SAAADI. The CDR3 here is CASSELKTEAFF. The CDR3 bases are TGCGCCAGCAGTGAGTTGAAGACTGAAGCTTTCTTT.

V usage is TRBV29-1 and J usage is TRBJ2-5; D is possibly TRBD1 (6 bases). The CDR3 has 13 residues. Germline CDR1 and CDR2: SQVTM and ANQGSEA. V lost 7 bases and J lost 2, with 14 bases in between. In DNA form, the CDR3 reads TGCAGCGCCCGGACAGCCAGTCAAGAGACCCAGTACTTC. It translates to CSARTASQETQYF. The entire variable domain, with the rest obtained from reference TRBV29-1 and TRBJ2-5, is as follows: SAVISQKPSRDICQRGTSLTIQCQVDSQVTMMFWYRQQPGQSLTLIATANQGSEATYESGFVIDKFPISRPNLTFSTLTVSNMSPEDSSIYLCSARTASQETQYFGPGTRLLVL.

In this sample, this clonotype turned up many times. V and J are TRBV19 and TRBJ1-1; 9 bases align to TRBD1. V was clipped by 7 bases and J by 1 base; unmatched bases: 10. CDR3 length: 16 amino acids. Germline CDR1 reads LNHDA; CDR2 reads SQIVND (reference sequence). CDR3 sequence (DNA): TGTGCCAGTAAAAACTGGGACAGGGAGAGGAACACTGAAGCTTTCTTT. Translated: CASKNWDRERNTEAFF. Complete variable domain (other parts from reference TRBV19 and TRBJ1-1): DGGITQSPKYLFRKEGQNVTLSCEQNLNHDAMYWYRQDPGQGLRLIYYSQIVNDFQKGDIAEGYSVSREKKESFPLTVTSAQKNPTAFYLCASKNWDRERNTEAFFGQGTRLTVV.

This clonotype appeared a few times. V is TRBV2 and J is TRBJ1-1; D is perhaps TRBD1 (5 bases). Trimming removed 7 bases at V and 1 base at J, with 10 bases between. CDR1 SNHLY and CDR2 FYNNEI come from the germline V gene. The CDR3 is 13 residues long. Written as DNA, the CDR3 is TGTGCCAGCAACCGGGGGACGAACACTGAAGCTTTCTTT. Amino acid sequence: CASNRGTNTEAFF.

The rearrangement uses TRBV5-1 and TRBJ1-1, with D possibly matching TRBD1 (6 bases). The CDR3 contains 11 residues. Germline assignment: CDR1 SGHRS and CDR2 YFSETQ. V was shortened by 5 bases and J by 11 bases, with 13 bases between the two germline ends. The CDR3 loop is CASSPGGPAFF. CDR3 DNA: TGCGCCAGCAGTCCCGGGGGGCCCGCTTTCTTT.

This clonotype was seen once. The chain joins TRBV20-1 to TRBJ2-6; perhaps TRBD2 as D (5 bases). Germline-derived CDR1 and CDR2 are DFQATT and SNEGSKA (reference sequence). Trimming took off 7 bases at V and 0 bases at J, with 10 bases between the two ends. The CDR3 totals 14 residues. As DNA, the CDR3 is TGCAGTGGAGGGAATCCCTCTGGGGCCAACGTCCTGACTTTC. Translating it yields CSGGNPSGANVLTF.

As to this clonotype: This may stem from a read error, because a much larger clone lies one nucleotide away. J is TRBJ2-5 and V is TRBV29-1; D is perhaps TRBD1 (6 bases). Germline V lookup: CDR1 SQVTM, CDR2 ANQGSEA. This CDR3 region has 12 residues. V lost 4 bases to trimming and J lost 5 bases, with 11 bases between them. CDR3 protein: CSVARQGETQYF. The CDR3 DNA reads TGCAGCGTTGCGAGGCAGGGGGAGACCCAGTACTTC.

A word on this clonotype: A junction end diverges from the germline sequence, so it may reflect a read error. The chain couples TRBV29-1 to TRBJ1-2; tentative D call: TRBD1 (5 bases). This CDR3 region has 9 residues. The V gene's germline CDR1 is SQVTM and CDR2 ANQGSEA. For the CDR3, the DNA is TGCAGCGAGAGGGGTGGCTATACCTTC. Its translation is CSERGGYTF. The variable domain in full, with the rest retrieved from reference TRBV29-1 and TRBJ1-2, is SAVISQKPSRDICQRGTSLTIQCQVDSQVTMMFWYRQQPGQSLTLIATANQGSEATYESGFVIDKFPISRPNLTFSTLTVSNMSPEDSSIYLCSERGGYTFGSGTRLTVV.

This chain connects TRBV7-6 to TRBJ1-1; D gene unclear. Germline CDR1 reads SGHVS; CDR2 reads FNYEAQ. V was clipped by 6 bases and J by 2 bases, with 13 bases between them. CDR3 size: 14 residues. As DNA, the CDR3 is TGTGCCAGCAGTTCGACGGAACTAAACACTGAAGCTTTCTTT. The encoded protein is CASSSTELNTEAFF.

Comment on this clonotype: In this CDR3 the conserved last residue, phenylalanine or tryptophan, is missing, so a read error is likely. The DNA is omitted, as the CDR3 cannot be located on it reliably, and the CDR3 follows TCRdb's listing. V gene TRBV10-3 combines with J gene TRBJ1-2; the table's D call TRBD1 went unverified against the DNA. Counting both end residues, the CDR3 totals 8 amino acids. Germline CDR1 reads ENHRY; CDR2 reads SYGVKD. CDR3: CAISPGQD.

V gene TRBV29-1 combines with J gene TRBJ1-2; D is unclear. V shed 5 bases and J shed 0 bases, with 7 bases lying between them. Germline loops: CDR1 SQVTM, CDR2 ANQGSEA. The CDR3 spans 12 residues. CDR3 residues: CSVWRANYGYTF. CDR3 bases: TGCAGCGTTTGGAGGGCTAACTATGGCTACACCTTC.

The CDR3 loop is CASSELGRIYF. The CDR3 DNA is TGTGCCAGCAGTGAATTGGGGAGGATCTACTTC. The J gene is TRBJ2-7, the V gene TRBV25-1, with a weak D call TRBD2 (6 bases). The germline gives CDR1 MGHDK, CDR2 SYGVNS. This CDR3 region has 11 residues. The germline V and J ends were trimmed by 1 base and 13 bases, with 11 bases remaining between them.

This clonotype was detected once. The junction departs from germline at one end; a sequencing error may be responsible. This sequence joins TRBV5-1 and TRBJ2-6, with D possibly matching TRBD2 (7 bases). The CDR3 has 12 residues. Germline loops: CDR1 SGHRS, CDR2 YFSETQ. CDR3 nucleotides: TGCGCCAGCAGCTTGGTGGGGGGGGCCAGAGCTTTC. As protein: CASSLVGGARAF.

The genes are TRBV15 and TRBJ1-1; D gene unclear. CDR1 and CDR2 from the germline V gene are LNHNV and YYDKDF (reference sequence). The CDR3 totals 14 residues. The V and J ends lost 4 bases and 6 bases respectively, with 15 bases between them. The CDR3 DNA is TGTGCCACCAGCACGCGGACGTCCCCGCCTGAAGCTTTCTTT. Protein product: CATSTRTSPPEAFF.

The chain has TRBV7-3 and TRBJ2-5; D may match TRBD1 or TRBD2 (5 bases each). The V gene lost 6 bases and the J gene lost 3 bases, with 11 bases spanning the gap. CDR1 is SGHTA and CDR2 is FQGTGA in the germline V gene. The CDR3 loop spans 13 amino acids. CDR3 DNA sequence: TGTGCCAGCAGGGGACGCCCCGAAGAGACCCAGTACTTC. Protein product: CASRGRPEETQYF.

This clonotype has at least ten counts. A junction boundary mismatches the germline segment, possibly from a read error. V and J are TRBV12-3 or TRBV12-4 and TRBJ2-7; either TRBD1 or TRBD2 may supply D (5 bases each). The CDR3 extends over 13 amino acids. CDR3 sequence (DNA): TGTGCCAGCAGCTCCCCCGGGACCGGGATCGAGGCCTTC. Encoded protein: CASSSPGTGIEAF.

This clonotype was observed at least ten times. The V gene is TRBV30, the J gene TRBJ1-3; D uncertain. The ends were cut back, 0 bases at V and 4 bases at J, with 4 bases in the middle. Germline V CDR1 and CDR2: GTSNPN, SVGIG (reference sequence). This CDR3 has 12 amino acids. The CDR3 nucleotides are TGTGCCTGGAGTGTACTAGGAAACACCATATATTTT. Its protein is CAWSVLGNTIYF.

This clonotype was detected many times. This sequence joins TRBV6-6 and TRBJ1-5; maybe TRBD1 (6 bases). Per germline, CDR1 MNHNY and CDR2 SVGAGI (reference sequence). The CDR3 runs 14 residues. V lost 7 bases to trimming and J lost 3 bases, with 13 bases between them. CDR3 nucleotide sequence: TGTGCCAGCAACGATGGACAGCACAATCAGCCCCAGCATTTT. It encodes CASNDGQHNQPQHF.

Turning to this clonotype: This sequence may be a read error, since a much larger clone differs from it by one base. The CDR3 DNA reads as TGCAGTGCACTCCCTACAACTACAGAATTATATAATTCACCCCCCCACTTT. Translation: CSALPTTTELYNSPPHF. The chain combines TRBV20-1 with TRBJ1-6, with D uncertain. In germline, CDR1 is DFQATT, CDR2 SNEGSKA (reference sequence). CDR3 length equals 17 residues.

This chain uses TRBV2 with TRBJ1-6; no firm D call. There are 15 residues in the CDR3. Germline V gives CDR1 SNHLY, CDR2 FYNNEI. Between the trimmed V and J ends, which lost 5 bases and 4 bases, there was a span of 12 bases. The CDR3 nucleotides read TGTGCCAGCAGTTTAATGCCGGGTTATAATTCACCCCTCCACTTT. Amino acid sequence: CASSLMPGYNSPLHF.

CDR3 coding DNA: TGTGCCAGCAGCTTAATGACAACCCAAGAGACCCAGTACTTC. Its protein product is CASSLMTTQETQYF. The chain recombines TRBV7-9 with TRBJ2-5; D is unresolved. Germline CDR1 SEHNR, CDR2 FQNEAQ (reference sequence). The germline V and J ends were trimmed by 2 bases and 1 base, with 8 bases remaining between them. There are 14 residues in the CDR3.

The V gene is TRBV7-2, the J gene TRBJ1-6; D is ambiguous. This CDR3 is built from 11 residues. Germline V gene lookup returns CDR1 SGHTA and CDR2 FQGNSA. V gave up 6 bases and J gave up 8 bases, with 5 bases separating them. CDR3 region: CASRPDSPLHF. The CDR3 region has the DNA TGTGCCAGCAGACCAGATTCACCCCTCCACTTT.

The chain links TRBV9 to TRBJ1-4; the D gene is possibly TRBD1 (6 bases). Germline CDR1 is SGDLS and CDR2 is YYNGEE. The CDR3 runs to 15 residues. V was clipped by 0 bases and J by 7 bases, with 13 bases between them. CDR3 sequence: CASSVVGRGTEKLFF. In nucleotides, the CDR3 is TGTGCCAGCAGCGTAGTTGGTAGGGGGACTGAAAAACTGTTTTTT.